The 30 T cell receptor beta chains below were found in one sample sequenced in a study of read filtering for tumor transcriptome and immune sequencing. Molecular barcoded adaptors covering alpha/delta and beta/gamma chains were used on about 390 ng RNA. TCRdb redid the calling of the reads with MiXCR, one entry per CDR3 protein. The table lists about 38,000 distinct CDR3 sequences, about 15% of them singletons. The sample comprised a population of CD138-negative cells sorted from bone marrow. Every receptor here comes from a donor over 35 with multiple myeloma.

The J gene is TRBJ1-1, the V gene TRBV6-6; TRBD1 matches 8 bases. The germline V gene has CDR1 MNHNY and CDR2 SVGAGI (reference sequence). With 5 bases clipped from V and 2 bases from J, the junction kept 7 bases outside the gene matches. The CDR3 sequence is 15 residues long. The CDR3: CASSADDRGNTEAFF. The DNA for the CDR3 is TGTGCCAGCAGTGCCGACGACAGGGGTAACACTGAAGCTTTCTTT.

The sample holds a few counts of this clonotype. The germline gene is not matched at one end of the junction; a read error may be the cause. This chain uses TRBV5-1 with TRBJ1-2, with TRBD1 as a possible D gene (5 bases). CDR3 length: 14 amino acids. From germline, CDR1 is SGHRS and CDR2 YFSETQ. Here the CDR3 reads CASNEDTTGIPGVF. The CDR3 DNA reads as TGCGCCAGCAACGAGGACACTACCGGGATCCCGGGTGTCTTC.

This clonotype occurred a few times. The gene calls are TRBV25-1 and TRBJ2-1; either TRBD1 or TRBD2 may supply D (6 bases each). The CDR3 sequence is 12 residues long. Germline V CDR1 and CDR2: MGHDK, SYGVNS. Trimming left V 7 bases short and J 15 bases short, with 19 bases between. Here the CDR3 reads CASTFGGRGPFF. In nucleotides, the CDR3 is TGTGCCAGCACCTTCGGGGGCAGGGGTCCGTTCTTC.

This clonotype appeared many times. This chain links TRBV6-2 or TRBV6-3 with TRBJ1-1; D remains unclear. This CDR3 has 17 residues. V lost 5 bases to trimming and J lost 0 bases, with 19 bases between them. Germline V gives CDR1 MNHEY, CDR2 SVGEGT. The CDR3 sequence is CASSRLIPGTMNTEAFF. Here the CDR3 DNA reads TGTGCCAGCAGTCGACTTATACCTGGAACCATGAACACTGAAGCTTTCTTT.

Remarks on this clonotype: It may be a read error: a sequence one base away is much more abundant. The rearrangement links TRBV6-5 to TRBJ1-1; maybe TRBD1 (5 bases). There are 14 residues in the CDR3. V was pared by 8 bases and J by 1 base, with 14 bases between. CDR1 is MNHEY and CDR2 is SVGAGI in the germline V gene. CDR3 residues: CASHGAGGNTEAFF. The CDR3 coding sequence is TGTGCCAGCCACGGAGCGGGGGGGAACACTGAAGCTTTCTTT.

As concerns this clonotype: This sequence may be a read error, since a much larger clone differs from it by one base. As DNA, the CDR3 is TGTGCCAGCAGCTTCCGACCTCCGAACTACAATGGGCAGTTCTTC. This translates into CASSFRPPNYNGQFF. V is TRBV11-2 and J is TRBJ2-1; D is undetermined. The germline V gene has CDR1 SGHAT and CDR2 FQNNGV. The CDR3 is 15 residues long. The full variable domain, in which reference TRBV11-2 and TRBJ2-1 provide the parts outside the CDR3, is EAGVAQSPRYKIIEKRQSVAFWCNPISGHATLYWYQQILGQGPKLLIQFQNNGVVDDSQLPKDRFSAERLKGVDSTLKIQPAKLEDSAVYLCASSFRPPNYNGQFFGPGTRLTVL.

There are many counts of this clonotype. V gene TRBV7-9 combines with J gene TRBJ1-4; perhaps TRBD1 as D (5 bases). The germline V gene has CDR1 SEHNR and CDR2 FQNEAQ (reference sequence). The V and J ends lost 5 bases and 7 bases respectively, with 17 bases between them. CDR3 size: 15 residues. CDR3 sequence: CASSRAPGSAEKLFF. The CDR3 DNA is TGTGCCAGCAGCAGGGCCCCAGGGTCGGCTGAAAAACTGTTTTTT.

The sample holds many counts of this clonotype. This chain links TRBV4-3 with TRBJ2-7; 8 positions match TRBD2. This CDR3 has 15 residues. The V segment lost 2 bases and the J segment 0 bases; nucleotides outside the gene matches: 3. The germline V gene encodes CDR1 LGHNA and CDR2 YSLEER. Written as DNA, the CDR3 is TGCGCCAGCAGCCAATTTAGCGGGGACTCCTACGAGCAGTACTTC. Encoded protein: CASSQFSGDSYEQYF.

About this clonotype: Germline and junction disagree at one end, which may indicate a read error. Written as DNA, the CDR3 is TGTGCCAGCAGCCAAGATTTCGTACAAGAGACCCAGCACTTC. Translated: CASSQDFVQETQHF. The gene calls are TRBV3-1 and TRBJ2-5; no clear D gene. Germline values: CDR1 LGHDT, CDR2 YNNKEL (reference sequence). The CDR3 is 14 residues long.

This clonotype was detected many times. V gene TRBV11-2 combines with J gene TRBJ1-5; D unclear. The germline CDR1 and CDR2 sequences are SGHAT and FQNNGV. The CDR3 length is 12 residues. V was cut by 1 base and J by 9 bases, with 7 bases left in between. The CDR3 spells CASSLGGGPQHF. For the CDR3, the DNA is TGTGCCAGCAGCTTAGGGGGAGGGCCCCAGCATTTT.

This clonotype was recorded at least ten times. V and J are TRBV7-2 and TRBJ2-3; D is unresolved. Trimming removed 2 bases from V and 1 base from J, with 13 bases in between. Germline values: CDR1 SGHTA, CDR2 FQGNSA. The CDR3 has 16 amino acids. CDR3 DNA sequence: TGTGCCAGCAGCTTAAGGATTAGGGAAGGCACAGATACGCAGTATTTT. Its protein product is CASSLRIREGTDTQYF.

In its sample, this clonotype was seen many times. The chain joins TRBV5-1 to TRBJ2-7; no definite D call. Germline CDR1 SGHRS, CDR2 YFSETQ. V lost 0 bases to trimming and J lost 4 bases, with 14 bases between them. The CDR3 is made up of 15 amino acids. The CDR3 coding sequence is TGCGCCAGCAGCTTGGTTCCTAGGAGTGATTACGAGCAGTACTTC. This gives the protein CASSLVPRSDYEQYF.

The chain joins TRBV5-4 to TRBJ2-5, with 9 bases matching TRBD1. V dropped 4 bases and J dropped 5; count of bases not matched to a gene: 9. The length of the CDR3 is 15 residues. CDR1 and CDR2 (germline): SGHNT, YYREEE (reference sequence). The CDR3 loop reads CASSRGQGPRETQYF. For the CDR3, the DNA is TGTGCCAGCAGCAGGGGACAGGGCCCCAGGGAGACCCAGTACTTC.

There are many counts of this clonotype. The chain employs TRBV6-2 or TRBV6-3 and TRBJ2-7; no clear D gene. Germline CDR1 MNHEY, CDR2 SVGEGT. The CDR3 length is 11 residues. V lost 5 bases and J lost 7, with 9 bases in between. CDR3 amino acids: CASSILREQYF. As DNA, the CDR3 is TGTGCCAGCAGTATCTTGAGGGAGCAGTACTTC.

A few counts support this clonotype. The chain uses TRBV4-1 and TRBJ1-3, with D possibly being TRBD1 (6 bases). V dropped 2 bases and J dropped 4 bases, with 12 bases sitting between them. This CDR3 comprises 15 residues. CDR1 is MGHRA and CDR2 is YSYEKL in the germline V gene. CDR3 DNA sequence: TGCGCCAGCAGCCAAATACAGGGTGCGGGAAACACCATATATTTT. Encoded protein: CASSQIQGAGNTIYF.

This clonotype was seen a handful of times. The J gene is TRBJ2-7, the V gene TRBV11-2; D is ambiguous. CDR1 and CDR2 from the germline V gene are SGHAT and FQNNGV. There are 12 residues in the CDR3. V was cut by 2 bases and J by 4 bases, with 6 bases left in between. This CDR3 reads CASSLLRYEQYF. The CDR3 DNA is TGTGCCAGCAGCTTATTGAGGTACGAGCAGTACTTC.

The chain recombines TRBV6-2 or TRBV6-3 with TRBJ1-2; D gene uncertain. The CDR3 has 13 amino acids. CDR1 MNHEY and CDR2 SVGEGT come from the germline V gene. V lost 2 bases and J 4 bases, leaving 8 bases between the germline ends. The CDR3 DNA sequence: TGTGCCAGCAGTTACGCTACAACCTATGGCTACACCTTC. It translates to CASSYATTYGYTF.

This clonotype was observed once. The V call is TRBV24-1, the J call TRBJ2-2, with D perhaps TRBD2 (5 bases). V lost 6 bases, J lost 3 bases, and 7 bases lay in between. This CDR3 contains 13 residues. CDR1 and CDR2 from the germline V gene are KGHDR and SFDVKD. DNA for the CDR3: TGTGCCACCAGTTACGGGGACACCGGGGAGCTGTTTTTT. Protein product: CATSYGDTGELFF.

This clonotype was picked up many times. V usage is TRBV3-1 and J usage is TRBJ1-6; no reliable D call. Trimming stripped 6 bases from V and 7 bases from J, with 13 bases between. This CDR3 comprises 14 residues. Per germline, CDR1 LGHDT and CDR2 YNNKEL (reference sequence). DNA for the CDR3: TGTGCCAGCAGGACGGACGAACTGAATTCACCCCTCCACTTT. Its translation: CASRTDELNSPLHF.

Many counts were recorded for this clonotype. This chain joins TRBV11-1 and TRBJ2-7; no reliable D call. V dropped 7 bases and J dropped 7 bases, with 11 bases sitting between them. Germline V gene sequence: CDR1 SGHAT, CDR2 FQDESV (reference sequence). This CDR3 spans 11 amino acids. CDR3 nucleotides: TGTGCCAGCATGCGAAACGGGGAGCAGTACTTC. Its translation: CASMRNGEQYF.

This clonotype was recorded at least ten times. The rearrangement links TRBV18 to TRBJ1-5; D gene unclear. The germline V and J ends were trimmed by 4 bases and 4 bases, with 8 bases remaining between them. The CDR3 has 13 amino acids. In germline, CDR1 is KGHSH, CDR2 LQKENI. CDR3 DNA sequence: TGTGCCAGCTCACGGGAAATTAATCAGCCCCAGCATTTT. Translated: CASSREINQPQHF. Full variable domain (remainder filled in from reference TRBV18 and TRBJ1-5): NAGVMQNPRHLVRRRGQEARLRCSPMKGHSHVYWYRQLPEEGLKFMVYLQKENIIDESGMPKERFSAEFPKEGPSILRIQQVVRGDSAAYFCASSREINQPQHFGDGTRLSIL.

This clonotype is labeled as medium-sized (0.01 to 0.1%). The chain is built from TRBV4-3 and TRBJ2-1; D is unclear. Germline CDR1 is LGHNA and CDR2 is YSLEER. Trimming removed 0 bases from V and 5 bases from J, with 5 bases in between. The CDR3 has 13 residues. Here the CDR3 reads CASSQDYHNEQFF. CDR3 in DNA: TGCGCCAGCAGCCAAGACTATCACAATGAGCAGTTCTTC.

This clonotype has ten or more counts. V and J are TRBV5-1 and TRBJ2-7; 8 bases fit TRBD1. CDR3 length: 15 residues. The V gene's germline CDR1 is SGHRS and CDR2 YFSETQ. V lost 1 base, J lost 3 bases, and 6 bases stayed unmatched. In nucleotides, the CDR3 is TGCGCCAGCAGCTTGATGTCAGGGGGCGTCTACGAGCAGTACTTC. Its translation is CASSLMSGGVYEQYF.

This clonotype was found a few times. Possible read error: a much larger clone is one base away. The chain couples TRBV7-8 to TRBJ2-5; D remains ambiguous. Germline CDR1 SGHVS, CDR2 FQNEAQ. Trimming stripped 5 bases from V and 5 bases from J, with 12 bases between. This CDR3 is built from 13 residues. The chain's CDR3 is CASSKEEPETQYF. The CDR3 coding sequence is TGTGCCAGCAGCAAAGAAGAACCGGAGACCCAGTACTTC.

This clonotype came up a few times. This chain joins TRBV18 and TRBJ2-1, with D possibly being TRBD1 (5 bases). Between the trimmed V and J ends, which lost 3 bases and 10 bases, there was a span of 7 bases. The germline V gene encodes CDR1 KGHSH and CDR2 LQKENI. CDR3 length: 11 residues. CDR3 in amino acids: CASSPRQEQFF. The CDR3 DNA reads as TGTGCCAGCTCACCTCGACAGGAGCAGTTCTTC.

This clonotype showed up many times. V is TRBV20-1 and J is TRBJ2-5, with D possibly TRBD1 on 6 matching bases. Germline lookup yields CDR1 DFQATT and CDR2 SNEGSKA (reference sequence). The CDR3 loop spans 14 amino acids. Between the trimmed V and J ends, which lost 5 bases and 3 bases, there was a span of 16 bases. The CDR3 is CSAPRGFWEETQYF. Written as DNA, the CDR3 is TGCAGTGCTCCAAGGGGGTTTTGGGAAGAGACCCAGTACTTC.

Turning to this clonotype: Compared with germline, one end of the junction differs, possibly owing to a read error. This sequence joins TRBV7-2 and TRBJ2-3, with D perhaps TRBD2 (6 bases). Germline CDR1 and CDR2: SGHTA and FQGNSA. CDR3 size: 15 residues. The CDR3 spells CASSYQTGGTDTQYF. DNA for the CDR3: TGCGCCAGCAGCTATCAAACGGGGGGCACAGATACGCAGTATTTT.

This clonotype occurred once. The rearrangement links TRBV5-1 to TRBJ2-7; D remains ambiguous. V was cut by 2 bases and J by 0 bases, with 9 bases left in between. CDR1 is SGHRS and CDR2 is YFSETQ in the germline V gene. The CDR3 has 14 residues. Here the CDR3 reads CASSFGPASYEQYF. The CDR3 bases are TGCGCCAGCAGCTTCGGTCCAGCCTCCTACGAGCAGTACTTC.

On this clonotype itself: One base away lies a much larger clone, so this may be a sequencing read error. The gene calls are TRBV7-9 and TRBJ1-2, with no clear D. Germline CDR1 and CDR2: SEHNR and FQNEAQ (reference sequence). This CDR3 has 15 amino acids. The CDR3 DNA follows: TGTGCCAGCAGTGACGCGGGCCGGGGTTCCTATGGCTACGCCTTC. Its protein is CASSDAGRGSYGYAF.

This clonotype was picked up many times. The chain is built from TRBV28 and TRBJ2-7; 8 bases align to TRBD1. Germline V gene data show CDR1 as MDHEN and CDR2 as SYDVKM. V was clipped by 5 bases and J by 6 bases; unmatched bases: 3. The CDR3 consists of 12 residues. CDR3 bases: TGTGCCAGCAGTCCAGACAGGGGCGAGCAGTACTTC. It translates to CASSPDRGEQYF.